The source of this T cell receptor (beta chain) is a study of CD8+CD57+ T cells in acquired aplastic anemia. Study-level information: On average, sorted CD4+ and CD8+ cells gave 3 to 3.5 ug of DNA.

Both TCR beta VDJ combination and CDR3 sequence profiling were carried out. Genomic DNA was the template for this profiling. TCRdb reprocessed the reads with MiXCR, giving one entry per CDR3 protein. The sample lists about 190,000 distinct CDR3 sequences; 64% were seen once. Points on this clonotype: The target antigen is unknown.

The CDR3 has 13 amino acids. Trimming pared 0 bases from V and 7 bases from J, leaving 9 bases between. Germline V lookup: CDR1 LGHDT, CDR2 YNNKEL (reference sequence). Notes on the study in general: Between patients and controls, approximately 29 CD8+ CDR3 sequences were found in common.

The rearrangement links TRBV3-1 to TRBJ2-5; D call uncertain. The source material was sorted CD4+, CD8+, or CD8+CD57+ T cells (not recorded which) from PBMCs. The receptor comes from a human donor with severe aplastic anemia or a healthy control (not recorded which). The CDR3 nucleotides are TGTGCCAGCAGCCAAGACCGAGAAGCGACCCAGTACTTC. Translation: CASSQDREATQYF.